The T cell receptor beta chain described here comes from a study of blood T cell repertoires in COVID-19. Whole-study context: Samples of COVID-19 (acute and convalescent) were obtained from the United States, Italy and Spain.

A Seattle source enrolled patients during active infection and followed them longitudinally. In the original analysis: By means of reference gene primer amplification, nucleated cell counts were estimated. TCRdb keeps only in-frame clones here, not all; method: immunoSEQ multiplex PCR. V and J calls and clone size are copied from that table; D and trimming were computed from the DNA. The sample consists of 80,000 or so clones, about 85% of them appearing once. The length of the CDR3 is 13 residues. Germline lookup yields CDR1 SQVTM and CDR2 ANQGSEA. The V and J ends lost 3 bases and 7 bases, in that order; junction bases with no gene match: 8.

Sequenced sample: peripheral blood. This TCR was recovered from a man aged 55 to 70 with COVID-19, enrolled during active disease. The V call is TRBV29-1, the J call TRBJ2-5; 7 positions agree with TRBD2. The CDR3 loop is CSVEREQTGTQYF. Written as DNA, the CDR3 is TGCAGCGTTGAGCGGGAGCAAACGGGGACCCAGTACTTC.